The T cell receptor (beta chain) under discussion was sequenced for a study of blood T cell repertoires in COVID-19. Study overall: Researchers got acute and convalescent COVID-19 samples from the United States, Italy and Spain. Sample material is recorded as cDNA or gDNA derived from T cells, B-cell-depleted T cells, or PBMCs.

In the source study's methods: Reference gene primer amplification yielded estimated nucleated cell counts. Profiled with immunoSEQ multiplex PCR; TCRdb holds only in-frame clones, not every one. The D gene and trimming were derived from the DNA, and the V and J assignments and clone size from that table. The sample records some 30,000 clones, about 89% being singletons. CDR1 is LGHNA, CDR2 YNFKEQ, per germline. The V gene lost 1 base and the J gene lost 2 bases, with 16 bases spanning the gap. This CDR3 spans 17 amino acids. The gene calls are TRBV4-2 and TRBJ2-3; perhaps TRBD1 as D (5 bases). Sequencing was done on a sample of peripheral blood. The receptor's source is a man between 65 and 80 years old with active COVID-19. CDR3 nucleotide sequence: TGTGCCAGCAGCCAAGTGGCAGGGTGGACCAACACAGATACGCAGTATTTT. Translation gives CASSQVAGWTNTDTQYF.